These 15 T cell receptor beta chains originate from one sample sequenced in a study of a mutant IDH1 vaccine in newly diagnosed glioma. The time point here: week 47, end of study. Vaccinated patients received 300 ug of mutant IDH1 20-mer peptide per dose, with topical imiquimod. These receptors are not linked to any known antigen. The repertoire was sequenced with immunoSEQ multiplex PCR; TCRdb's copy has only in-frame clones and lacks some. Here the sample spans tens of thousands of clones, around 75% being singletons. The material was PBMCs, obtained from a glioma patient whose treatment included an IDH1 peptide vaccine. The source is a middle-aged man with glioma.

CDR3 in amino acids: CASSSSTGGPVEQYF. CDR3 in DNA: TGTGCCAGCAGCTCGTCCACGGGAGGGCCAGTAGAGCAGTACTTC. The chain combines TRBV7-9 with TRBJ2-7; 8 bases map to TRBD2. Germline V CDR1 and CDR2: SEHNR, FQNEAQ (reference sequence). This CDR3 contains 15 residues. Trimming at V came to 4 bases and at J to 7 bases, leaving 12 bases not matched to a gene.

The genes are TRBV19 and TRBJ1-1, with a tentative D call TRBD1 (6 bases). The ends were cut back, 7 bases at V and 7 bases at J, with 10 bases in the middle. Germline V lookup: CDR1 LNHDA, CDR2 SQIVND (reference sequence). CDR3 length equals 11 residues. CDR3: CASIKTGEAFF. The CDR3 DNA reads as TGTGCCAGTATTAAGACAGGTGAAGCTTTCTTT.

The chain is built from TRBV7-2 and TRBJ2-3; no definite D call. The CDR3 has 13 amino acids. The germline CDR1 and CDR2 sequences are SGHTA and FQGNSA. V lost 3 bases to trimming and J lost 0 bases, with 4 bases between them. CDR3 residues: CASSFKSTDTQYF. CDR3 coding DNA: TGTGCCAGCAGCTTCAAGAGCACAGATACGCAGTATTTT.

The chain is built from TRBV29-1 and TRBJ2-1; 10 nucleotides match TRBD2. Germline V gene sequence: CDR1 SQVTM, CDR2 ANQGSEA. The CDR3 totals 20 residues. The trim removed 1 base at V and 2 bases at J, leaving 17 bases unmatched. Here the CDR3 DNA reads TGCAGCGTTGAAGCTGGGGTGGGAAAGACTAGCGGGCATACCTACAATGAGCAGTTCTTC. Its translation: CSVEAGVGKTSGHTYNEQFF.

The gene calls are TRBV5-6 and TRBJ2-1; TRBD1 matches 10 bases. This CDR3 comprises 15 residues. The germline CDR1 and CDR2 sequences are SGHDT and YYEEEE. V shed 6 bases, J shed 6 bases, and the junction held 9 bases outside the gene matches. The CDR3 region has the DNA TGTGCCAGCACCTGGGGGGACAGGGGTTCCAATGAGCAGTTCTTC. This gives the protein CASTWGDRGSNEQFF.

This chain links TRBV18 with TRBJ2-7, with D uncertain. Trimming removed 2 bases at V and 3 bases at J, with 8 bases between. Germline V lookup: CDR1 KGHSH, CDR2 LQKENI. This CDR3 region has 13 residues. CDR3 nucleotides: TGTGCCAGCTCACCATTTGGCCACTACGAGCAGTACTTC. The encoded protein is CASSPFGHYEQYF.

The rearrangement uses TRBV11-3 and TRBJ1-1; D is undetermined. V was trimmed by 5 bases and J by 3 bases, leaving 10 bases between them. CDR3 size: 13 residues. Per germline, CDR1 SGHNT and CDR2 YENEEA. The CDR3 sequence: CASSPDSDTEAFF. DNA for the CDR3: TGTGCCAGCAGCCCCGACTCTGACACTGAAGCTTTCTTT.

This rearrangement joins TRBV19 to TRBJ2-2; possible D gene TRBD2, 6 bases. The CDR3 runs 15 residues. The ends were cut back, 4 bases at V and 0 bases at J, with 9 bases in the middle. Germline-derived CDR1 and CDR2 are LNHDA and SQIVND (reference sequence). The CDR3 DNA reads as TGTGCCAGTAGTACGGGACTTGCGAACACCGGGGAGCTGTTTTTT. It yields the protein CASSTGLANTGELFF.

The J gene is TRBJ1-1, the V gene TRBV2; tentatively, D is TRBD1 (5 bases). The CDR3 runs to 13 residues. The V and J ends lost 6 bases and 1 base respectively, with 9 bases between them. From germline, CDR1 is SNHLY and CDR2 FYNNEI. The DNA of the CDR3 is TGTGCCAGCAGGAGGGACCAGAACACTGAAGCTTTCTTT. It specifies CASRRDQNTEAFF.

CDR3 sequence (DNA): TGCGCCAGCAGCTTGGTCTTGACTAGCGGTTACTACGAGCAGTACTTC. This codes for CASSLVLTSGYYEQYF. The chain uses TRBV5-1 and TRBJ2-7, with 9 bases aligning to TRBD2. CDR1 and CDR2 (germline): SGHRS, YFSETQ. This CDR3 is built from 16 residues. Losses at the gene ends were 0 bases for V and 3 bases for J; bases not matched to a gene: 7.

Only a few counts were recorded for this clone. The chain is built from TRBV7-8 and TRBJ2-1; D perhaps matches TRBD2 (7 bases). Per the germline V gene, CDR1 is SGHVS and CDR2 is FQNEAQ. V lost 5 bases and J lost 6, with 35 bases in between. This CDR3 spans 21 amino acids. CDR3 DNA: TGTGCCAGCAGCAACGACCGGGACAAACCAAGGGCGAGACTAGCAATCAATGAGCAGTTCTTC. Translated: CASSNDRDKPRARLAINEQFF.

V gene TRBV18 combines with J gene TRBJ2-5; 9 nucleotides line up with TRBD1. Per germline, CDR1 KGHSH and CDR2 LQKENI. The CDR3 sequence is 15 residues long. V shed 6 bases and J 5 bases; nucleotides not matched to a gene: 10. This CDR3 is CASSMGQGTRETQYF. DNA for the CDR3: TGTGCCAGCTCTATGGGACAGGGAACCCGGGAGACCCAGTACTTC.

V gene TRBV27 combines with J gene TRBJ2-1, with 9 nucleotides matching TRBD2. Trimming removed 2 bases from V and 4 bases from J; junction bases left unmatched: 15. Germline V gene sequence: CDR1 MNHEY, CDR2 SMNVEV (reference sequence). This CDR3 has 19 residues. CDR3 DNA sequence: TGTGCCAGCAGTTTAAAGGGGAGGGGGGCGACTAGCGGATACAATGAGCAGTTCTTC. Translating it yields CASSLKGRGATSGYNEQFF.

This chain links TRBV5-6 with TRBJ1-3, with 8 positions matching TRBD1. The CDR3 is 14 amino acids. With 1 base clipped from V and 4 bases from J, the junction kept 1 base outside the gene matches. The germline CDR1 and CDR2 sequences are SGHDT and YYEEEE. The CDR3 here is CASSLPGGGNTIYF. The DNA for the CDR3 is TGTGCCAGCAGCTTGCCAGGGGGCGGAAACACCATATATTTT. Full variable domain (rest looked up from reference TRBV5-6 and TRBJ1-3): DAGVTQSPTHLIKTRGQQVTLRCSPKSGHDTVSWYQQALGQGPQFIFQYYEEEERQRGNFPDRFSGHQFPNYSSELNVNALLLGDSALYLCASSLPGGGNTIYFGEGSWLTVV.

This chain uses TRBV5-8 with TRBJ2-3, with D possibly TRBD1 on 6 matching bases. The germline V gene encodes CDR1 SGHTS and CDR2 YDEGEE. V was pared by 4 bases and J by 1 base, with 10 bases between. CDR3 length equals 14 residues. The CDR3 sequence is CASSQTGRTDTQYF. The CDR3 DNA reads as TGTGCCAGCAGCCAAACAGGGCGCACAGATACGCAGTATTTT.